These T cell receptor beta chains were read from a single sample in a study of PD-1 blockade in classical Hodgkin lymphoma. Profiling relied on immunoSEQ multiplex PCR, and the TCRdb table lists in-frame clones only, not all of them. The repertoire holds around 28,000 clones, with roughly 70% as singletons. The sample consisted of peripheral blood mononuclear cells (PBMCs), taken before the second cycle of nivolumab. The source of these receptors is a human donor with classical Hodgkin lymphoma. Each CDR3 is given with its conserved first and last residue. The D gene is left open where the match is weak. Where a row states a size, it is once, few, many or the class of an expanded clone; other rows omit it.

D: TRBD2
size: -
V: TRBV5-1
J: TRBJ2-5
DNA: TGCGCCAGCAGCGTTCCTCTAGCGGGGGGTCGTGAGACCCAGTACTTC
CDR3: CASSVPLAGGRETQYF

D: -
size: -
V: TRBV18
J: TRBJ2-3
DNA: TGTGCCAGCTCACCGATCGGGTCTACAGATACGCAGTATTTT
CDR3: CASSPIGSTDTQYF

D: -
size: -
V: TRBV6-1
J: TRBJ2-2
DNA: TGTGCCAGCAGTGCAACGCGTGTAGCGAACACCGGGGAGCTGTTTTTT
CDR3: CASSATRVANTGELFF

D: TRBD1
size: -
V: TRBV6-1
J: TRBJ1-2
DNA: TGTGCCAGCAGTGAACCGCAGGGGGGCAGTCACTATGGCTACACCTTC
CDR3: CASSEPQGGSHYGYTF

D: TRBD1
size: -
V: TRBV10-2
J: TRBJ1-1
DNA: TGCGCCAGCAGTGAGGTTTCAGGGGGAACTGAAGCTTTCTTT
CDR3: CASSEVSGGTEAFF

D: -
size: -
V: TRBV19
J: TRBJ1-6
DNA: TGTGCCAGTAGTATCCTTCAGACAGCGGGTAATTCACCCCTCCACTTT
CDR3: CASSILQTAGNSPLHF

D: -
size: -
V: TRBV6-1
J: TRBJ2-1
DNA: TGTGCCAGCAGAACCCTCAATGAGCAGTTCTTC
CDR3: CASRTLNEQFF

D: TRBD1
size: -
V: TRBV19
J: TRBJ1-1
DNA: TGTGCCAGTAGTATAGGACAGGGCAGGAACACTGAAGCTTTCTTT
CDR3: CASSIGQGRNTEAFF

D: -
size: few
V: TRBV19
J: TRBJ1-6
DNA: TGTGCCAGTAGTATTCGGGCGGTCCGGGACGGGAATTCACCCCTCCACTTT
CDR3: CASSIRAVRDGNSPLHF

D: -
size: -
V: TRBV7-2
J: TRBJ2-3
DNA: TGTGCCAGCAGCTTAGACAGGGGCACAGATACGCAGTATTTT
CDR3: CASSLDRGTDTQYF

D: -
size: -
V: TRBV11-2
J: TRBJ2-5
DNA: TGTGCCAGCAGCTTTTTTCTCGTCCAAGAGACCCAGTACTTC
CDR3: CASSFFLVQETQYF

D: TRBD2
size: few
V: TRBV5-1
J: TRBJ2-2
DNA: TGCGCCAGCAGCTCTAGCGGGAGGGTACCCGGGGAGCTGTTTTTT
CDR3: CASSSSGRVPGELFF

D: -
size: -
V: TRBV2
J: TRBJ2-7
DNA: TGTGCCAGCAGTAACTCAGCTAGCGCATCCTCCTACGAGCAGTACTTC
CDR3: CASSNSASASSYEQYF

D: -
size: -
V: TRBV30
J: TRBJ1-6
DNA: TGTGCCTGGAGTAATCCCGGGACTATAAATTCACCCCTCCACTTT
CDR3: CAWSNPGTINSPLHF

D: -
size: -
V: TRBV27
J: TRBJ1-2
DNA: TGTGCCAGCAGTTTTAGAAACACAGGGAGGGGGGGCTACACCTTC
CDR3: CASSFRNTGRGGYTF

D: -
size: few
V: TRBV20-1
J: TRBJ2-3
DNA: TGCAGTGCAACCACAGATACGCAGTATTTT
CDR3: CSATTDTQYF

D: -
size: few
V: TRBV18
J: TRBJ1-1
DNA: TGTGCCAGCTCACCGGCGGGTGGGATCACTGAAGCTTTCTTT
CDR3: CASSPAGGITEAFF

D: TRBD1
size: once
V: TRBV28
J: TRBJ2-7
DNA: TGTGCCAGCAGCGCGACAGGGGCCGACGAGCAGTACTTC
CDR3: CASSATGADEQYF

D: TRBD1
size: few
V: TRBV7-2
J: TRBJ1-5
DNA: TGTGCCAGCAGCTTAGTAACAGGGGGTGCCCAGCCCCAGCATTTT
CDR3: CASSLVTGGAQPQHF

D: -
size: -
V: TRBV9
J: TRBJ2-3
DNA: TGTGCCAGCAGCGCAGGACATCCCGCCTTTGCTGATACGCAGTATTTT
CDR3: CASSAGHPAFADTQYF

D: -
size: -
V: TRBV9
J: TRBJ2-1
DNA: TGTGCCAGCAGCCCGGGGGGCGATGAGCAGTTCTTC
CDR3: CASSPGGDEQFF

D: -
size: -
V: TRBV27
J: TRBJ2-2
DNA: TGTGCCAGCAGTTTGGGCACCGGGGAGCTGTTTTTT
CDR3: CASSLGTGELFF

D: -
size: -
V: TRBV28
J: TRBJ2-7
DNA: TGTGCCAGCAGTTTATTGGGGGTGGGGTCCTACGAGCAGTACTTC
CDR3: CASSLLGVGSYEQYF